The 15 T cell receptor beta chains below come from one sample, sequenced in a study of blood T cell repertoires in COVID-19 (dated by TCRdb to the early 2020s). Libraries were prepared through the immunoSEQ multiplex PCR assay. Sourced from immuneACCESS, this table was stored by TCRdb with only in-frame sequences that have V and J called. A share of the clones is absent; for the studies checked, an unresolved V gene accounts for under half, and the remainder has no known explanation. The sample table shows about 190,000 clones, and around 88% are seen once. The top ten clones comprise around 9% of the sample. Input material: PBMCs or T cells enriched from blood (not recorded which). These receptors were taken from a woman aged 25 to 45 who had recovered from COVID-19.

This chain links TRBV4-1 with TRBJ2-3; 8 nucleotides line up with TRBD2. Germline CDR1 MGHRA, CDR2 YSYEKL. With V trimmed by 4 bases and J by 0 bases, 9 bases remained unmatched. This CDR3 is 17 amino acids long. This chain's CDR3 is CASSRSFTSGSTDTQYF. DNA of the CDR3: TGCGCCAGCAGCCGGTCTTTCACTAGCGGTAGCACAGATACGCAGTATTTT.

This clone was seen once. The chain links TRBV24-1 to TRBJ2-7; TRBD1 matches 10 bases. The CDR3 length is 15 residues. The trim removed 3 bases at V and 3 bases at J, leaving 4 bases unmatched. CDR1 KGHDR and CDR2 SFDVKD come from the germline V gene. The chain's CDR3 is CATSDRQGAYYEQYF. The CDR3, as DNA: TGTGCCACCAGTGATAGACAGGGGGCCTACTACGAGCAGTACTTC.

The V gene is TRBV11-2, the J gene TRBJ1-6; 8 bases agree with TRBD1. This CDR3 contains 15 residues. The J segment lost 6 bases and the V segment lost 5 bases, leaving 6 bases of the junction unmatched. Germline CDR1 SGHAT, CDR2 FQNNGV. Here the CDR3 reads CASSPRTGRNSPLHF. DNA of the CDR3: TGTGCCAGCAGCCCCCGGACAGGGCGTAATTCACCCCTCCACTTT.

The chain is built from TRBV7-9 and TRBJ2-1, with TRBD2 matching 12 bases. Trimming took 8 bases from V and 6 from J; bases not matched to a gene: 14. Germline CDR1 reads SEHNR; CDR2 reads FQNEAQ (reference sequence). This CDR3 spans 17 amino acids. CDR3 DNA sequence: TGTGCCAGCGCGGGACTAGCGGGCCTATACCAATTCAATGAGCAGTTCTTC. Translated, it gives CASAGLAGLYQFNEQFF.

V is TRBV5-6 and J is TRBJ1-1; TRBD1 matches 8 bases. The V gene end was trimmed by 4 bases and the J gene end by 0 bases; junction bases not matched to a gene: 8. The germline V gene has CDR1 SGHDT and CDR2 YYEEEE. CDR3 length equals 16 residues. CDR3 protein: CASSPPTRGLNTEAFF. CDR3 DNA: TGTGCCAGCAGCCCGCCGACCAGGGGGCTGAACACTGAAGCTTTCTTT.

The count of this clone is one. The V gene is TRBV19, the J gene TRBJ2-1, with 10 bases that match TRBD2. CDR1 LNHDA and CDR2 SQIVND come from the germline V gene (reference sequence). With V trimmed by 2 bases and J by 7 bases, 5 bases remained unmatched. The length of the CDR3 is 15 residues. The DNA of the CDR3 is TGTGCCAGTAGTATACTAGCGGGAGTGCGAAATGAGCAGTTCTTC. It encodes CASSILAGVRNEQFF.

This clone was recorded once. CDR3 loop: CASRWDSNYEQYF. The CDR3, as DNA: TGTGCCAGCAGGTGGGACAGTAACTACGAGCAGTACTTC. The gene calls are TRBV6-5 and TRBJ2-7, with 7 bases that match TRBD1. The V and J ends lost 6 bases and 3 bases, in that order; junction bases with no gene match: 5. The CDR3 runs to 13 residues. Germline loops: CDR1 MNHEY, CDR2 SVGAGI.

The chain is built from TRBV28 and TRBJ2-7; TRBD2 matches at 13 bases. V shed 5 bases, J shed 3 bases, and the junction held 4 bases outside the gene matches. CDR3 length: 15 residues. Germline V lookup: CDR1 MDHEN, CDR2 SYDVKM. This CDR3 reads CASSKGLAGYYEQYF. In DNA, the CDR3 is TGTGCCAGCAGTAAGGGACTAGCGGGATACTACGAGCAGTACTTC.

V usage is TRBV19 and J usage is TRBJ1-2; TRBD1 is a possible D gene (6 bases). The CDR3 extends over 16 amino acids. The ends were cut back, 7 bases at V and 2 bases at J, with 20 bases in the middle. Germline CDR1 is LNHDA and CDR2 is SQIVND (reference sequence). The CDR3 sequence: CASIGQGRWENYGYTF. The CDR3 region has the DNA TGTGCCAGTATCGGCCAGGGGCGTTGGGAAAACTATGGCTACACCTTC. The entire variable domain, with the rest obtained from reference TRBV19 and TRBJ1-2, is as follows: DGGITQSPKYLFRKEGQNVTLSCEQNLNHDAMYWYRQDPGQGLRLIYYSQIVNDFQKGDIAEGYSVSREKKESFPLTVTSAQKNPTAFYLCASIGQGRWENYGYTFGSGTRLTVV.

This chain joins TRBV28 and TRBJ1-1; maybe TRBD1 (5 bases). The CDR3 sequence is 13 residues long. Germline-derived CDR1 and CDR2 are MDHEN and SYDVKM. Trimming shortened V by 6 bases and J by 10 bases, and 18 bases separated the two germline ends. CDR3 nucleotides: TGTGCCAGCAGCTCCAGGGACTCCGAAGGAGCTTTCTTT. This encodes CASSSRDSEGAFF.

The chain couples TRBV7-2 to TRBJ1-4; TRBD1 might be the D (6 bases). The CDR3 length is 15 residues. Germline values: CDR1 SGHTA, CDR2 FQGNSA. Between the trimmed V and J ends, which lost 1 base and 0 bases, there was a span of 6 bases. In nucleotides, the CDR3 is TGTGCCAGCAGCTTAGGACAGGCAACTAATGAAAAACTGTTTTTT. It specifies CASSLGQATNEKLFF.

On this clone itself: This sample includes further DNA sequences coding for the same CDR3. This chain connects TRBV5-1 to TRBJ1-2; D not certain. V lost 1 base and J lost 2, with 9 bases in between. From germline, CDR1 is SGHRS and CDR2 YFSETQ. The CDR3 runs 14 residues. CDR3: CASSLTGGNYGYTF. The CDR3 coding sequence is TGCGCCAGCAGCTTGACGGGAGGAAACTATGGCTACACCTTC.

The chain links TRBV6-5 to TRBJ2-2; a possible D gene is TRBD1 (5 bases). V dropped 6 bases and J dropped 7 bases, with 9 bases sitting between them. The CDR3 covers 12 residues. The germline gives CDR1 MNHEY, CDR2 SVGAGI. CDR3 loop: CASSRTGGELFF. Here the CDR3 DNA reads TGTGCCAGCAGCCGAACAGGCGGGGAGCTGTTTTTT.

The chain combines TRBV2 with TRBJ2-1, with 7 bases aligning to TRBD2. V lost 7 bases and J lost 10; bases outside the gene matches: 10. The CDR3 is 13 amino acids. From germline, CDR1 is SNHLY and CDR2 FYNNEI. The CDR3: CASIRGEGLEQFF. The CDR3 DNA follows: TGTGCCAGCATCCGGGGGGAGGGGTTGGAGCAGTTCTTC.

The chain has TRBV5-1 and TRBJ1-4; D perhaps matches TRBD1 (6 bases). Germline assignment: CDR1 SGHRS and CDR2 YFSETQ. The CDR3 totals 15 residues. V was trimmed by 4 bases and J by 4 bases, leaving 14 bases between them. The CDR3 DNA reads TGCGCCAGCAGCAGGGGGGGCAGCAGTAATGAAAAACTGTTTTTT. This codes for CASSRGGSSNEKLFF.